The rows below give T cell receptor beta chains drawn from one sample of a study of T cells in narcolepsy. Only in-frame clones appear in the TCRdb table, and some are missing; sequencing was by immunoSEQ multiplex PCR. This table has just over 40,000 clones, approximately 90% appearing once. Sequenced material: CD45RA- memory CD4+ T cells from PBMCs. These receptors came from a human donor with narcolepsy. Each CDR3 is given with its conserved first and last residue.

TRBJ2-3 | TRBV7-3 | CASSLRRGGPDTQYF
TRBJ1-3 | TRBV6-1 | CASSGGGVGNTIYF
TRBJ2-2 | TRBV11-3 | CASSLARTGELFF
TRBJ2-7 | TRBV15 | CATSRGTNPEGEQYF
TRBJ2-3 | TRBV5-1 | CASSSGQGAEDTQYF
TRBJ2-7 | TRBV5-6 | CASSQTSGFYYEQYF
TRBJ2-7 | TRBV4-2 | CASSQERGPYEQYF
TRBJ2-7 | TRBV15 | CATSRAEVNEQYF
TRBJ2-7 | TRBV7-2 | CASSLDVGPFNEQYF
TRBJ2-3 | TRBV6-1 | CASSEMPNTDTQYF
TRBJ1-1 | TRBV5-4 | CASSLGLQNTEAFF
TRBJ2-5 | TRBV5-1 | CASSLALTGQETQYF
TRBJ1-1 | TRBV15 | CATGPGPNTEAFF
TRBJ2-7 | TRBV18 | CASHPASGSYEQYF
TRBJ2-5 | TRBV11-3 | CASSLGGLRAGETQYF
TRBJ2-7 | TRBV30 | CAWAQGLVPAEQYF
TRBJ2-3 | TRBV27 | CASTQRLAGVLYTQYF
TRBJ1-1 | TRBV2 | CASSEGQGVGGTEAFF
TRBJ2-3 | TRBV11-3 | CASSLWASGGTDTQYF
TRBJ2-7 | TRBV30 | CAWSGRSVSYEQYF
TRBJ2-1 | TRBV9 | CASSVAARGYNEQFF
TRBJ1-6 | TRBV7-2 | CASSPRRGSYNSPLHF